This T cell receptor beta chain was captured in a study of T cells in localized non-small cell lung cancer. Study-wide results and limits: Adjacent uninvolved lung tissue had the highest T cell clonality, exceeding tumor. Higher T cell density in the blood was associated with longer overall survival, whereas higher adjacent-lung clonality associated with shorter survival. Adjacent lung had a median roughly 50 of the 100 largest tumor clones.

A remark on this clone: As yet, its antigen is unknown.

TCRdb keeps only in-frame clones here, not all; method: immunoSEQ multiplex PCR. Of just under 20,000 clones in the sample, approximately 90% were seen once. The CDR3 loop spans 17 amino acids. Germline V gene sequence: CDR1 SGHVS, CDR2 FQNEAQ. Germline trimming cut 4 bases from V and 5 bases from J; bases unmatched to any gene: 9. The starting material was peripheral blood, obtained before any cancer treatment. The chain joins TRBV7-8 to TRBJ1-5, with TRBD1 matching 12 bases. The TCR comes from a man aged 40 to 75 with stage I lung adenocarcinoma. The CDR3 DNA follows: TGTGCCAGCAGCTGGCACCGGGACAGGGGGCCACATCAGCCCCAGCATTTT. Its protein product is CASSWHRDRGPHQPQHF.